These 29 T cell receptor beta chains were sequenced from one sample in a study of blood T cells in healthy people across ages (dated by TCRdb to about 2015). Libraries were prepared through 5' RACE. Sequencing was performed on an Illumina HiSeq 2500. A second PCR of roughly 6 to 12 cycles was run with a J-beta primer mix and a sample-barcoded 5' primer. The public reads were run again by TCRdb, first through fastp at Q25 and then through MiXCR, and only productive beta chains were kept. Rows are combined by CDR3 protein, so each entry shows the most common genes and DNA. Present in this sample are roughly 830,000 distinct CDR3 sequences, approximately 65% of which were seen just once. The top ten clones comprise 25% to 30% of the sample. Source material: blood. The receptor set was obtained from a man aged 30 to 45 in good health.

This clonotype occurred a few times. This chain connects TRBV27 to TRBJ1-2, with D hard to call. The length of the CDR3 is 11 residues. The germline CDR1 and CDR2 sequences are MNHEY and SMNVEV (reference sequence). V shed 8 bases and J shed 4 bases, with 8 bases lying between them. CDR3 bases: TGTGCCAGCGGTCTCAGCTATGGCTACACCTTC. This encodes CASGLSYGYTF.

V is TRBV4-3 and J is TRBJ1-6; 8 bases agree with TRBD1. V was pared by 0 bases and J by 0 bases, with 4 bases of the junction left unmatched. The CDR3 covers 18 residues. Per germline, CDR1 LGHNA and CDR2 YSLEER. The CDR3: CASSQDGTGSSYNSPLHF. The CDR3 DNA reads as TGCGCCAGCAGCCAAGATGGGACAGGTAGCTCCTATAATTCACCCCTCCACTTT.

The CDR3 coding sequence is TGCGCCAGCAGACCGGCAGGCCTAGACATCCAAGAGACCCAGTACTTC. It specifies CASRPAGLDIQETQYF. V gene TRBV5-1 combines with J gene TRBJ2-5, with D unclear. The V gene lost 5 bases and the J gene lost 1 base, with 18 bases spanning the gap. Germline V gives CDR1 SGHRS, CDR2 YFSETQ. There are 16 residues in the CDR3.

The chain recombines TRBV6-2 or TRBV6-3 with TRBJ2-1; the D call may be TRBD1 or TRBD2 (5 bases each). The CDR3 sequence is 15 residues long. Germline V gives CDR1 MNHEY, CDR2 SVGEGT. V lost 2 bases and J 5 bases, leaving 13 bases between the germline ends. The CDR3 region is CASSYVGTQDNEQFF. CDR3 sequence (DNA): TGTGCCAGCAGTTACGTGGGGACCCAAGACAATGAGCAGTTCTTC.

The rearrangement uses TRBV4-2 and TRBJ1-6; 10 bases are a match to TRBD1. CDR3 length: 16 amino acids. CDR1 and CDR2 (germline): LGHNA, YNFKEQ. V was clipped by 0 bases and J by 9 bases; unmatched bases: 5. In DNA form, the CDR3 reads TGTGCCAGCAGCCAAGATAGGGACAGGGGTGGTTCACCCCTCCACTTT. This sequence encodes CASSQDRDRGGSPLHF.

With regard to this clonotype: The germline gene is not matched at one end of the junction; a read error may be the cause. V is TRBV28 and J is TRBJ2-7; a possible D gene is TRBD1 (6 bases). CDR3 size: 15 residues. From germline, CDR1 is MDHEN and CDR2 SYDVKM. The CDR3 is CASSLGQTGSCEQYF. CDR3 nucleotides: TGTGCCAGCAGTCTCGGACAGACTGGGTCCTGCGAGCAGTACTTC.

The DNA of the CDR3 is TGCGCCAGCAGCCAGCTGGGCCAGGGATTTGGAGATACGCAGTATTTT. It is translated as CASSQLGQGFGDTQYF. The chain joins TRBV4-3 to TRBJ2-3; D is possibly TRBD1 (5 bases). The V gene's germline CDR1 is LGHNA and CDR2 YSLEER. Trimming removed 3 bases at V and 5 bases at J, with 18 bases between. This CDR3 contains 16 residues.

This clonotype was recorded a few times. J is TRBJ2-2 and V is TRBV6-5; TRBD2 matches at 9 bases. Unmatched junction bases numbered 9, after V lost 6 bases and J lost 7 bases. CDR1 and CDR2 (germline): MNHEY, SVGAGI. CDR3 length: 15 residues. The CDR3 bases are TGTGCCAGCAGGGACCATAGCGGGGGAATCGGGGAGCTGTTTTTT. Encoded protein: CASRDHSGGIGELFF.

As DNA, the CDR3 is TGTGCCAGCAGTGAGAATTGGCGGATGAACACTGAAGCTTTCTTT. Protein product: CASSENWRMNTEAFF. The gene calls are TRBV25-1 and TRBJ1-1; D is ambiguous. This CDR3 is 15 amino acids long. Between the trimmed V and J ends, which lost 3 bases and 0 bases, there was a span of 11 bases. CDR1 and CDR2 from the germline V gene are MGHDK and SYGVNS.

CDR3 nucleotides: TGTGCCAGCAGTCCGGGAGGACAGGGGGCGCCGGCCAAAAACATTCAGTACTTC. This translates into CASSPGGQGAPAKNIQYF. The chain uses TRBV12-3 or TRBV12-4 and TRBJ2-4, with TRBD1 matching over 11 bases. This CDR3 spans 18 amino acids. V was clipped by 5 bases and J by 1 base; unmatched bases: 10.

This sequence joins TRBV28 and TRBJ1-2; D perhaps matches TRBD1 (6 bases). CDR1 and CDR2 from the germline V gene are MDHEN and SYDVKM. The CDR3 consists of 14 residues. Trimming removed 3 bases at V and 2 bases at J, with 10 bases between. For the CDR3, the DNA is TGTGCCAGCAGTTTCGCTCAGGGGAACTATGGCTACACCTTC. This gives the protein CASSFAQGNYGYTF.

In its sample, this clonotype was seen a few times. This sequence joins TRBV5-1 and TRBJ2-3; D perhaps matches TRBD2 (7 bases). V was pared by 1 base and J by 4 bases, with 16 bases between. The V gene's germline CDR1 is SGHRS and CDR2 YFSETQ. The CDR3 is made up of 16 amino acids. CDR3 in DNA: TGCGCCAGCAGCTTGTCGGGGGGCTTATCTTCAGATACGCAGTATTTT. Protein: CASSLSGGLSSDTQYF.

This chain connects TRBV11-2 to TRBJ2-3, with D tentatively TRBD1 (6 bases). The CDR3 is made up of 19 amino acids. Germline V gene sequence: CDR1 SGHAT, CDR2 FQNNGV. Trimming took 7 bases from V and 1 from J, leaving 27 bases between them. The CDR3 DNA reads TGTGCCAGCACCTCAAATTGGGGGCCTAGTTATACAGGCACAGATACGCAGTATTTT. Translated: CASTSNWGPSYTGTDTQYF.

V gene TRBV18 combines with J gene TRBJ2-1, with 8 bases lining up with TRBD1. The CDR3 totals 15 residues. In germline, CDR1 is KGHSH, CDR2 LQKENI. V was clipped by 3 bases and J by 9 bases; unmatched bases: 10. CDR3 coding DNA: TGTGCCAGCTCACCTTCTGGACAGGGCGTTCGTGAGCAGTTCTTC. As protein: CASSPSGQGVREQFF.

The rearrangement joins TRBV28 to TRBJ2-5, with a possible D match to TRBD1 (5 bases). CDR3 size: 15 residues. The V end lost 6 bases, the J end lost 9 bases, and 23 bases lay between the germline ends. Germline V lookup: CDR1 MDHEN, CDR2 SYDVKM. This CDR3 reads CASSTQGLKAAAQYF. The CDR3 DNA follows: TGTGCCAGCAGCACGCAGGGCCTGAAGGCGGCTGCCCAGTACTTC.

Only one count was recorded for this clonotype. V usage is TRBV3-1 and J usage is TRBJ2-5; D possibly matches TRBD1 or TRBD2 (5 bases each). Germline V lookup: CDR1 LGHDT, CDR2 YNNKEL (reference sequence). This CDR3 spans 15 amino acids. V dropped 4 bases and J dropped 0 bases, with 12 bases sitting between them. The CDR3, as DNA: TGTGCCAGCAGCCTTCGGGACCTCTACCAAGAGACCCAGTACTTC. Amino acid sequence: CASSLRDLYQETQYF.

This clonotype was observed a few times. The chain joins TRBV5-1 to TRBJ2-3; 8 nucleotides match TRBD1. The CDR3 sequence is 17 residues long. Germline V lookup: CDR1 SGHRS, CDR2 YFSETQ. V dropped 0 bases and J dropped 3; count of bases not matched to a gene: 9. CDR3 protein: CASSLGRTGPLTDTQYF. In nucleotides, the CDR3 is TGCGCCAGCAGCTTGGGAAGGACAGGGCCGCTGACAGATACGCAGTATTTT.

The chain carries TRBV5-1 and TRBJ2-7; TRBD1 is a possible D gene (6 bases). The CDR3 is 14 residues long. In germline, CDR1 is SGHRS, CDR2 YFSETQ. Trimming took off 4 bases at V and 2 bases at J, with 13 bases between the two ends. DNA of the CDR3: TGCGCCAGCAGCGGAACCGGGACACCCTACGAGCAGTACTTC. This sequence encodes CASSGTGTPYEQYF. The complete variable domain, with remaining parts taken from reference TRBV5-1 and TRBJ2-7, reads KAGVTQTPRYLIKTRGQQVTLSCSPISGHRSVSWYQQTPGQGLQFLFEYFSETQRNKGNFPGRFSGRQFSNSRSEMNVSTLELGDSALYLCASSGTGTPYEQYFGPGTRLTVT.

J is TRBJ1-1 and V is TRBV4-3; tentatively, D is TRBD1 (6 bases). The germline CDR1 and CDR2 sequences are LGHNA and YSLEER. This CDR3 region has 16 residues. Trimming stripped 0 bases from V and 6 bases from J, with 17 bases between. CDR3 DNA sequence: TGCGCCAGCAGCCAAGACAGCAGGAGGGGGACGCCTGAAGCTTTCTTT. Residues: CASSQDSRRGTPEAFF.

V usage is TRBV15 and J usage is TRBJ2-5; the D is unclear. Between the trimmed V and J ends, which lost 8 bases and 5 bases, there was a span of 9 bases. The CDR3 totals 11 residues. CDR1 LNHNV and CDR2 YYDKDF come from the germline V gene (reference sequence). CDR3 protein: CATSKAETQYF. The CDR3 DNA sequence: TGTGCCACCTCCAAGGCCGAGACCCAGTACTTC. The whole variable domain, remainder taken from reference TRBV15 and TRBJ2-5, is DAMVIQNPRYQVTQFGKPVTLSCSQTLNHNVMYWYQQKSSQAPKLLFHYYDKDFNNEADTPDNFQSRRPNTSFCFLDIRSPGLGDTAMYLCATSKAETQYFGPGTRLLVL.

The rearrangement uses TRBV28 and TRBJ2-7, with TRBD2 identical over 7 bases. The CDR3 has 14 amino acids. The V segment lost 5 bases and the J segment 3 bases; nucleotides outside the gene matches: 7. In germline, CDR1 is MDHEN, CDR2 SYDVKM. The CDR3 nucleotides are TGTGCCAGCAGTGAACCCGGGGAGGGCTACGAGCAGTACTTC. Its translation is CASSEPGEGYEQYF.

The chain links TRBV20-1 to TRBJ1-2; D perhaps matches TRBD1 (5 bases). Germline CDR1 reads DFQATT; CDR2 reads SNEGSKA (reference sequence). CDR3 length: 13 residues. The V gene lost 3 bases and the J gene lost 0 bases, with 8 bases spanning the gap. This chain's CDR3 is CSASDSSNYGYTF. Here the CDR3 DNA reads TGCAGTGCTAGCGACAGCTCTAACTATGGCTACACCTTC.

This sequence joins TRBV4-3 and TRBJ2-1; D is unresolved. The CDR3 contains 15 residues. The germline CDR1 and CDR2 sequences are LGHNA and YSLEER. Trimming left V 1 base short and J 3 bases short, with 10 bases between. This chain's CDR3 is CASSQGKTSYNEQFF. Written as DNA, the CDR3 is TGCGCCAGCAGCCAAGGAAAGACAAGCTACAATGAGCAGTTCTTC.

The chain recombines TRBV20-1 with TRBJ2-5; 14 positions agree with TRBD2. Unmatched junction bases numbered 12, after V lost 5 bases and J lost 4 bases. Germline CDR1 DFQATT, CDR2 SNEGSKA (reference sequence). This CDR3 spans 17 amino acids. DNA for the CDR3: TGCAGTGCTGTCGGGACTAGCGGGGGAGGTGGGAGAGAGACCCAGTACTTC. The encoded protein is CSAVGTSGGGGRETQYF.

The CDR3 DNA reads as TGCAGCGTCATTTCAGATACGCAGTATTTT. It yields the protein CSVISDTQYF. This chain connects TRBV29-1 to TRBJ2-3; D gene unclear. Deletions cut 6 bases from V and 4 bases from J, with 5 bases between. The germline gives CDR1 SQVTM, CDR2 ANQGSEA. This CDR3 has 10 residues.

This chain joins TRBV28 and TRBJ1-5; 8 bases are shared with TRBD1. J was trimmed by 13 bases and V by 6 bases; bases with no gene match: 8. The CDR3 has 12 amino acids. CDR1 is MDHEN, CDR2 SYDVKM, per germline. The CDR3 is CASRLDRDNQHF. Written as DNA, the CDR3 is TGTGCCAGCAGATTGGACAGGGACAATCAGCATTTT. Filled out from reference TRBV28 and TRBJ1-5, the complete variable domain reads DVKVTQSSRYLVKRTGEKVFLECVQDMDHENMFWYRQDPGLGLRLIYFSYDVKMKEKGDIPEGYSVSREKKERFSLILESASTNQTSMYLCASRLDRDNQHFGDGTRLSIL.

This chain uses TRBV20-1 with TRBJ2-4, with 10 bases that match TRBD2. J gave up 6 bases and V 4 bases, and 12 bases lay outside the gene matches. The CDR3 consists of 16 residues. Looked up from germline, CDR1 is DFQATT and CDR2 is SNEGSKA (reference sequence). CDR3 DNA: TGCAGTGCTACCCCTAGCGGGGGCCGTACAAGAAACATTCAGTACTTC. Translation gives CSATPSGGRTRNIQYF.

V gene TRBV9 combines with J gene TRBJ2-5, with TRBD2 matching 8 bases. Germline V lookup: CDR1 SGDLS, CDR2 YYNGEE. The CDR3 runs to 15 residues. J lost 5 bases, V lost 4 bases, and 10 bases had no gene match. CDR3 in amino acids: CASSSSAGARETQYF. CDR3 coding DNA: TGTGCCAGCAGCTCCTCAGCGGGGGCCAGGGAGACCCAGTACTTC.

This clonotype was observed a single time. This chain links TRBV14 with TRBJ1-2; no clear D. Germline CDR1 SGHDN, CDR2 FVKESK. This CDR3 contains 14 residues. V gave up 0 bases and J gave up 4 bases, with 9 bases separating them. The CDR3 spells CASSQDISPYGYTF. DNA of the CDR3: TGTGCCAGCAGCCAAGATATCAGTCCCTATGGCTACACCTTC.